One sample yielded the 14 T cell receptor beta chains listed below, sequenced in a study of blood T cells in healthy people across ages. A second PCR of about 6 to 12 cycles used a sample-barcoded 5' primer and a J-beta primer mix. TCRdb re-analysed the 5' RACE reads in MiXCR, keeping a single row per CDR3 protein. The sample holds approximately 880,000 distinct CDR3 sequences, around 48% seen once. The source material was blood. All receptors come from a man aged 25-45 years in good health.

V is TRBV6-5 and J is TRBJ2-7; 11 nucleotides align to TRBD1. V shed 5 bases, J shed 2 bases, and the junction held 8 bases outside the gene matches. This CDR3 has 16 residues. The germline V gene encodes CDR1 MNHEY and CDR2 SVGAGI. This CDR3 is CASSIRTGGLTYEQYF. In nucleotides, the CDR3 is TGTGCCAGCAGTATCCGGACAGGGGGCCTGACCTACGAGCAGTACTTC.

The sample holds a few counts of this clonotype. The chain is built from TRBV29-1 and TRBJ2-5; 9 bases are shared with TRBD1. The J call may be in error: the DNA end matches TRBJ2-7 better. This CDR3 has 15 residues. Germline V gene data show CDR1 as SQVTM and CDR2 as ANQGSEA. The CDR3 reads CSVEDDRGQGYEQYF. The CDR3 DNA sequence: TGCAGCGTTGAAGATGACCGGGGACAGGGTTACGAGCAGTACTTC.

This clonotype was observed at least ten times. V usage is TRBV7-2 and J usage is TRBJ2-7; 8 nucleotides match TRBD2. Trimming at V came to 4 bases and at J to 6 bases, leaving 26 bases not matched to a gene. Germline-derived CDR1 and CDR2 are SGHTA and FQGNSA. The CDR3 extends over 20 amino acids. The CDR3 sequence is CASSSNPGTRKEGGLGEQYF. CDR3 DNA: TGTGCCAGCAGCTCAAACCCCGGGACTAGAAAAGAGGGGGGACTTGGCGAGCAGTACTTC.

The chain employs TRBV27 and TRBJ2-2; D gene uncertain. Germline V gene sequence: CDR1 MNHEY, CDR2 SMNVEV (reference sequence). V lost 5 bases and J lost 3, with 10 bases in between. CDR3 size: 14 residues. The CDR3 here is CASSLSGYTGELFF. CDR3 bases: TGTGCCAGCAGTCTAAGTGGGTACACCGGGGAGCTGTTTTTT.

This sequence joins TRBV21-1 and TRBJ2-3; the D call TRBD1 from the table was never checked on the DNA. TRBV21-1 is a pseudogene. The CDR3 runs 16 residues. The CDR3 loop reads CASSTSRDRSTDTQYF. The CDR3 region has the DNA TGTGCCAGCAGCACCTCTCGGGACAGGAGCACAGATACGCAGTATTTT.

The chain links TRBV28 to TRBJ2-7, with D perhaps being TRBD1 or TRBD2 (5 bases each). V lost 8 bases, J lost 2 bases, and 16 bases lay in between. Germline-derived CDR1 and CDR2 are MDHEN and SYDVKM. This CDR3 contains 14 residues. CDR3 nucleotides: TGTGCCAGCTTTCGCACGGGGACGACCTACGAGCAGTACTTC. This codes for CASFRTGTTYEQYF.

This chain uses TRBV4-2 with TRBJ2-1; the match to TRBD2 covers 10 bases. The CDR3 covers 18 residues. Germline loops: CDR1 LGHNA, CDR2 YNFKEQ. Unmatched junction bases numbered 7, after V lost 0 bases and J lost 2 bases. The CDR3 loop is CASSQDTAGGPPYNEQFF. The DNA for the CDR3 is TGTGCCAGCAGCCAAGATACAGCGGGGGGGCCTCCCTACAATGAGCAGTTCTTC.

This clonotype was detected only once. The rearrangement links TRBV5-6 to TRBJ2-5; 9 bases agree with TRBD2. CDR3 length: 14 amino acids. V shed 4 bases and J 7 bases; nucleotides not matched to a gene: 8. Per the germline V gene, CDR1 is SGHDT and CDR2 is YYEEEE. Here the CDR3 DNA reads TGTGCCAGCAGCAATAGCGGGAGCGAAGGGACCCAGTACTTC. As protein: CASSNSGSEGTQYF.

This clonotype appeared a single time. The genes are TRBV4-1 and TRBJ1-2; D gene unclear. This CDR3 comprises 15 residues. Per germline, CDR1 MGHRA and CDR2 YSYEKL. Trimming took 0 bases from V and 4 from J, leaving 12 bases between them. The CDR3 region is CASSQETAVSYGYTF. The DNA for the CDR3 is TGCGCCAGCAGCCAAGAAACAGCCGTCAGCTATGGCTACACCTTC.

V gene TRBV6-2 or TRBV6-3 combines with J gene TRBJ2-5; possible D gene TRBD2, 6 bases. CDR3 length: 16 residues. V was cut by 7 bases and J by 2 bases, with 20 bases left in between. Per germline, CDR1 MNHEY and CDR2 SVGEGT. CDR3 DNA sequence: TGTGCCAGCACGAATACCTTAGCGGCTGGTCAAGAGACCCAGTACTTC. Its translation: CASTNTLAAGQETQYF.

In its sample, this clonotype was seen once. The V gene is TRBV4-2, the J gene TRBJ2-1; D might be TRBD1 (6 bases). The CDR3 spans 15 residues. The germline CDR1 and CDR2 sequences are LGHNA and YNFKEQ. Between the trimmed V and J ends, which lost 1 base and 3 bases, there was a span of 10 bases. CDR3 protein: CASSQGQEHYNEQFF. The CDR3 DNA reads TGTGCCAGCAGCCAAGGACAGGAACACTACAATGAGCAGTTCTTC.

The chain couples TRBV25-1 to TRBJ2-5, with 10 bases fitting TRBD2. Germline lookup yields CDR1 MGHDK and CDR2 SYGVNS. Germline trimming cut 8 bases from V and 2 bases from J; bases unmatched to any gene: 5. This CDR3 region has 14 residues. The CDR3 region has the DNA TGTGCCAGCGGCAAGCGGGGGGGTCAAGAGACCCAGTACTTC. It codes for CASGKRGGQETQYF. The whole variable domain, remainder taken from reference TRBV25-1 and TRBJ2-5, is EADIYQTPRYLVIGTGKKITLECSQTMGHDKMYWYQQDPGMELHLIHYSYGVNSTEKGDLSSESTVSRIRTEHFPLTLESARPSHTSQYLCASGKRGGQETQYFGPGTRLLVL.

As for this clonotype: A much bigger clone sits one base away, suggesting this may be a read error. The V and J genes are TRBV7-6 and TRBJ2-7; 7 bases map to TRBD1. The CDR3 has 12 residues. Germline V CDR1 and CDR2: SGHVS, FNYEAQ. The CDR3: CARSRTGYEQYF. The CDR3 DNA reads TGTGCCCGCAGCCGGACAGGCTACGAGCAGTACTTC.

V and J are TRBV11-2 and TRBJ2-5; D uncertain. The CDR3 length is 15 residues. Germline values: CDR1 SGHAT, CDR2 FQNNGV. V was shortened by 1 base and J by 6 bases, with 15 bases between the two germline ends. In DNA form, the CDR3 reads TGTGCCAGCAGCTTAGGTGCATTTGGGTGGAAGACCCAGTACTTC. Translating it yields CASSLGAFGWKTQYF.